One sample yielded the 15 T cell receptor beta chains listed below, sequenced in a study of shared clonotypes between healthy human individuals. Repertoires were generated with immunoSEQ multiplex PCR, while TCRdb's copy carries only in-frame clones and drops some. Of about 2.3 million clones in the sample, around 93% were seen once. The sample was naive CD4+ T cells from PBMCs. The subset here: CD45RA+ positively selected. The receptors were gathered from a man younger than 30 in good health. Some clones in this sample may be carry-over from other donors' samples.

The genes are TRBV30 and TRBJ2-3; D not certain. Deletions cut 0 bases from V and 5 bases from J, with 9 bases between. Germline CDR1 GTSNPN, CDR2 SVGIG (reference sequence). This CDR3 comprises 13 residues. The CDR3 spells CAWSVLLLDTQYF. In DNA form, the CDR3 reads TGTGCCTGGAGTGTATTACTCCTAGATACGCAGTATTTT.

The rearrangement links TRBV7-2 to TRBJ2-2; D gene uncertain. The CDR3 runs to 15 residues. The germline V gene encodes CDR1 SGHTA and CDR2 FQGNSA. Trimming left V 2 bases short and J 6 bases short, with 13 bases between. CDR3: CASSLIGNGAGELFF. The CDR3 DNA sequence: TGTGCCAGCAGCTTAATAGGGAATGGAGCCGGGGAGCTGTTTTTT.

This chain joins TRBV30 and TRBJ1-1, with D uncertain. V lost 4 bases and J 0 bases, leaving 6 bases between the germline ends. Germline values: CDR1 GTSNPN, CDR2 SVGIG (reference sequence). The CDR3 extends over 12 amino acids. CDR3 sequence: CAWIKLNTEAFF. In nucleotides, the CDR3 is TGTGCCTGGATCAAATTGAACACTGAAGCTTTCTTT. Complete variable domain (other parts from reference TRBV30 and TRBJ1-1): SQTIHQWPATLVQPVGSPLSLECTVEGTSNPNLYWYRQAAGRGLQLLFYSVGIGQISSEVPQNLSASRPQDRQFILSSKKLLLSDSGFYLCAWIKLNTEAFFGQGTRLTVV.

The rearrangement links TRBV7-9 to TRBJ2-2, with D perhaps TRBD2 (6 bases). Looked up from germline, CDR1 is SEHNR and CDR2 is FQNEAQ (reference sequence). Trimming shortened V by 5 bases and J by 0 bases, and 10 bases separated the two germline ends. This CDR3 region has 15 residues. Written as DNA, the CDR3 is TGTGCCAGCAGCCGATGGGACTCGAACACCGGGGAGCTGTTTTTT. This encodes CASSRWDSNTGELFF.

The chain links TRBV9 to TRBJ2-7; D perhaps matches TRBD2 (7 bases). The CDR3 has 15 residues. Trimming removed 0 bases from V and 3 bases from J, with 13 bases in between. Germline lookup yields CDR1 SGDLS and CDR2 YYNGEE. DNA of the CDR3: TGTGCCAGCAGCGTAGGAGGGGGGGACTTCTACGAGCAGTACTTC. Its protein product is CASSVGGGDFYEQYF.

This clone was counted a few times. The sample carries other DNA sequences with the same CDR3. V is TRBV5-1 and J is TRBJ2-1, with TRBD2 matching 14 bases. This CDR3 contains 15 residues. V lost 0 bases to trimming and J lost 9 bases; unmatched junction nucleotides: 2. Germline values: CDR1 SGHRS, CDR2 YFSETQ. The CDR3 nucleotides are TGCGCCAGCAGCTTGGGACTAGCGGGAGGGAGTGAGCAGTTCTTC. This encodes CASSLGLAGGSEQFF.

The genes are TRBV19 and TRBJ1-1, with unresolved D. Trimming left V 7 bases short and J 1 base short, with 10 bases between. The CDR3 consists of 13 residues. The germline gives CDR1 LNHDA, CDR2 SQIVND (reference sequence). CDR3 loop: CASTRHSNTEAFF. CDR3 DNA sequence: TGTGCCAGTACCCGACATTCGAACACTGAAGCTTTCTTT.

This chain links TRBV6-1 with TRBJ2-7, with 8 positions matching TRBD1. Unmatched junction bases numbered 5, after V lost 5 bases and J lost 5 bases. Per the germline V gene, CDR1 is MNHNS and CDR2 is SASEGT. The length of the CDR3 is 13 residues. The CDR3 spells CASSKDRANEQYF. Written as DNA, the CDR3 is TGTGCCAGCAGTAAGGACAGGGCCAACGAGCAGTACTTC.

V is TRBV18 and J is TRBJ2-7, with D possibly matching TRBD2 (5 bases). V gave up 1 base and J gave up 7 bases, with 14 bases separating them. This CDR3 spans 14 amino acids. Per the germline V gene, CDR1 is KGHSH and CDR2 is LQKENI. The CDR3 DNA sequence: TGTGCCAGCTCACCACGGTGGGCGACGGGGGAGCAGTACTTC. Encoded protein: CASSPRWATGEQYF.

The J gene is TRBJ2-7, the V gene TRBV7-9; D is possibly TRBD1 (6 bases). This CDR3 comprises 14 residues. The V and J ends lost 4 bases and 3 bases respectively, with 13 bases between them. In germline, CDR1 is SEHNR, CDR2 FQNEAQ (reference sequence). CDR3 DNA: TGTGCCAGCAGCTACCTTACAGGGTTCTACGAGCAGTACTTC. This translates into CASSYLTGFYEQYF.

The chain recombines TRBV10-1 with TRBJ2-7; tentative D call: TRBD2 (5 bases). Per germline, CDR1 WNHNN and CDR2 SYGVQD (reference sequence). The CDR3 consists of 14 residues. The germline V and J ends were trimmed by 4 bases and 0 bases, with 10 bases remaining between them. DNA for the CDR3: TGCGCCAGCAGTGCTTCGACTACCTCCTACGAGCAGTACTTC. Protein product: CASSASTTSYEQYF.

The CDR3: CASSLDGQQETQYF. The CDR3 bases are TGTGCCAGCAGCTTGGACGGACAGCAAGAGACCCAGTACTTC. This rearrangement joins TRBV5-6 to TRBJ2-5, with TRBD1 as a possible D gene (6 bases). V was cut by 0 bases and J by 2 bases, with 8 bases left in between. This CDR3 is 14 amino acids long. The germline gives CDR1 SGHDT, CDR2 YYEEEE. The whole variable domain, filled in from reference TRBV5-6 and TRBJ2-5, reads DAGVTQSPTHLIKTRGQQVTLRCSPKSGHDTVSWYQQALGQGPQFIFQYYEEEERQRGNFPDRFSGHQFPNYSSELNVNALLLGDSALYLCASSLDGQQETQYFGPGTRLLVL.

The chain recombines TRBV28 with TRBJ1-2; D is ambiguous. CDR3 length: 14 residues. Germline loops: CDR1 MDHEN, CDR2 SYDVKM. The germline V and J ends were trimmed by 3 bases and 2 bases, with 10 bases remaining between them. In DNA, the CDR3 is TGTGCCAGCAGTTTTCCCCTGACGAACTATGGCTACACCTTC. Amino acid sequence: CASSFPLTNYGYTF.

J is TRBJ2-7 and V is TRBV7-9; D possibly corresponds to TRBD2 (5 bases). V lost 5 bases to trimming and J lost 1 base, with 9 bases between them. Germline V gives CDR1 SEHNR, CDR2 FQNEAQ (reference sequence). The CDR3 length is 13 residues. In nucleotides, the CDR3 is TGTGCCAGCAGCCCCGGACTTTCCTACGAGCAGTACTTC. It yields the protein CASSPGLSYEQYF.

V and J are TRBV6-4 and TRBJ2-3; D is undetermined. Trimming removed 8 bases at V and 0 bases at J, with 9 bases between. There are 13 residues in the CDR3. The V gene's germline CDR1 is MRHNA and CDR2 SNTAGT. The CDR3 DNA reads TGTGCCAGCTCCCGGCAGAGCACAGATACGCAGTATTTT. Translated, it gives CASSRQSTDTQYF.